This TCR beta chain comes out of a study of T cell responses to AZD1222 COVID-19 vaccine. Findings and caveats of the study: Two doses of AZD1222 preceded a rise in Spike-specific TCR breadth and depth.

A remark on this clone: Its antigen is still unknown.

The germline gives CDR1 MNHEY, CDR2 SVGEGT. V lost 2 bases, J lost 4 bases, and 5 bases stayed unmatched. CDR3 length: 15 amino acids. Profiling relied on immunoSEQ multiplex PCR, and the TCRdb table lists in-frame clones only, not all of them. The sample carries fewer than 150,000 clones, around 88% recorded once. The clonotype originates from an adult in good health. The sample in question was peripheral blood, obtained on day 0 of AZD1222 vaccination. The V gene is TRBV6-2 or TRBV6-3, the J gene TRBJ1-5, with 7 bases fitting TRBD1. In DNA, the CDR3 is TGTGCCAGCAGTTACCGGGACAGCTATAATCAGCCCCAGCATTTT. This sequence encodes CASSYRDSYNQPQHF.